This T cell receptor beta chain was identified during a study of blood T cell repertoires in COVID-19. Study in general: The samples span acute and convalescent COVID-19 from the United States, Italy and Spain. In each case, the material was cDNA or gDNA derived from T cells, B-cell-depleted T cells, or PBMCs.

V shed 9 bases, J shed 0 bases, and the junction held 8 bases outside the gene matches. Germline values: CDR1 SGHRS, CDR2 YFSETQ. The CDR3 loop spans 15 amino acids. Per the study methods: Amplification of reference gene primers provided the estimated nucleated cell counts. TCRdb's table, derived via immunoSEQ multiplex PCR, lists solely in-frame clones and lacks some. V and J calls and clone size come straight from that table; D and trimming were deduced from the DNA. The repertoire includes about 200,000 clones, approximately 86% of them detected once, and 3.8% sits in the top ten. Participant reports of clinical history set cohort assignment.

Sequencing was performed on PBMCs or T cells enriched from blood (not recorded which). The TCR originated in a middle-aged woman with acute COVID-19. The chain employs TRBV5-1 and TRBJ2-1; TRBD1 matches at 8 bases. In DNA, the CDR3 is TGCGCCACCCGAGACGGACAGGGCTCCTACAATGAGCAGTTCTTC. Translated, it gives CATRDGQGSYNEQFF.